The rows below give T cell receptor beta chains drawn from one sample of a study of blood T cell repertoires in COVID-19. Produced via immunoSEQ multiplex PCR; TCRdb's table is partial and in-frame only. The sample contains over 150,000 clones, over 70% of which appear only once. Sequenced input: peripheral blood. These receptor sequences come from a woman in her thirties or forties with COVID-19, enrolled during active disease. CDR3s include the opening cysteine and the closing phenylalanine or tryptophan.

V gene | CDR3 protein
TRBV7-9 | CASSPRTSQSSYNEQFF
TRBV4-1 | CASSQEANTEAFF
TRBV5-6 | CASSFFTSNGYTF
TRBV9 | CASSVGFGGVIYNEQFF
TRBV27 | CASSFQGFEDGNQPQHF
TRBV5-1 | CASSLGGGSNYGYTF
TRBV18 | CASSPYGQSNQPQHF
TRBV18 | CASSVDRGRSPLHF
TRBV27 | CASSHYNEQFF
TRBV5-1 | CASSLEGQGAHEQYF
TRBV6-6 | CASSTTGDSYEQYF
TRBV5-5 | CASRPWREWNTQYF
TRBV18 | CASSGSGGTDTQYF
TRBV19 | CASSRSRTHNSGNTIYF
TRBV19 | CASSVPTGGGGFTEAFF
TRBV7-9 | CASSSGQGRTDTQYF
TRBV27 | CASSLSSVYEQYF
TRBV5-1 | CASSFLAGGLNEQFF
TRBV27 | CASSPIQGRHKNIQYF
TRBV9 | CASCTGAMNTEAFF
TRBV12-1 | CASSCRGTYSYEQYF
TRBV5-5 | CASSLSPSPYEQYF
TRBV28 | CASSSPGVTTNEKLFF
TRBV10-3 | CAVAATSGGVAKNIQYF
TRBV27 | CASIGGGYNEQFF
TRBV2 | CASSLSTLGDEQFF
TRBV20-1 | CSGGGIERAFF
TRBV9 | CASSVVGSTGSETQYF
TRBV18 | CASSLQGMGAYEQYF
TRBV19 | CASHSGETQYF
TRBV28 | CASSPASTGRGPQHF
TRBV19 | CASSQIGNSYYEQYF
TRBV5-1 | CASSRGQGVNEQYF
TRBV11-2 | CASSLEPAPGGRNTEAFF
TRBV18 | CASSSATGAGGETQYF
TRBV19 | CASRGQGASSSNQPQHF
TRBV27 | CASSLEGVPYEQYF
TRBV19 | CASSMDRGLWDYGYTF
TRBV5-1 | CASSLGTGLVLYGYTF
TRBV10-2 | CASNPRIPPDEQYF
TRBV6-5 | CASSYSGTTSGGYTF
TRBV5-1 | CASSKQGLRNTIYF
TRBV4-1 | CASSPGQYGTEAFF